The 8 T cell receptor beta chains below all came from one sample that was sequenced in a study of shared clonotypes between healthy human individuals. TCRdb keeps only in-frame clones here, not all; method: immunoSEQ multiplex PCR. The data show 550,000 to 750,000 clones, roughly 95% seen once. CD45RO negativity and positive selection for CCR7 defined naive CD8 cells, a population that excluded terminally differentiated effector memory CD45RA+ cells. Sample: naive CD8+ T cells sorted from blood. The receptors were gathered from a woman aged 25 to 45 in good health.

This rearrangement joins TRBV5-6 to TRBJ1-6, with D hard to call. V gave up 0 bases and J gave up 9 bases, with 10 bases separating them. CDR3 size: 14 residues. Germline V gives CDR1 SGHDT, CDR2 YYEEEE. CDR3 loop: CASSLERVGSPLHF. CDR3 bases: TGTGCCAGCAGCTTGGAAAGGGTTGGTTCACCCCTCCACTTT.

This clone came up once. Other DNA sequences in this specimen translate into the identical CDR3. The chain employs TRBV4-1 and TRBJ2-1; tentatively, D is TRBD2 (6 bases). Looked up from germline, CDR1 is MGHRA and CDR2 is YSYEKL. V was shortened by 1 base and J by 4 bases, with 8 bases between the two germline ends. The CDR3 sequence is 14 residues long. CDR3 protein: CASSQAGSYNEQFF. The CDR3 region has the DNA TGCGCCAGCAGCCAAGCCGGGAGTTACAATGAGCAGTTCTTC.

This chain connects TRBV7-9 to TRBJ2-2; either TRBD1 or TRBD2 may fit D (6 bases each). V was pared by 7 bases and J by 2 bases, with 14 bases between. CDR1 and CDR2 from the germline V gene are SEHNR and FQNEAQ (reference sequence). CDR3 size: 15 residues. CDR3 coding DNA: TGTGCCAGCACCCTGGGGGGCAGAAACACCGGGGAGCTGTTTTTT. It encodes CASTLGGRNTGELFF.

The rearrangement joins TRBV5-3 to TRBJ2-7; 7 bases are a match to TRBD2. TRBV5-3 qualifies as an ORF whose function is uncertain. Trimming took 5 bases from V and 2 from J; bases not matched to a gene: 16. This CDR3 is 17 amino acids long. The CDR3 coding sequence is TGTGCCAGAAGGAGCCTAGGAGGCGGGAGAGAAGCCTACGAGCAGTACTTC. It encodes CARRSLGGGREAYEQYF.

The gene calls are TRBV19 and TRBJ1-1, with D possibly matching TRBD1 (5 bases). Trimming took 2 bases from V and 6 from J, leaving 10 bases between them. CDR1 is LNHDA, CDR2 SQIVND, per germline (reference sequence). The CDR3 has 13 amino acids. As DNA, the CDR3 is TGTGCCAGTAGTATACAGGGAGGGGCTGAAGCTTTCTTT. It yields the protein CASSIQGGAEAFF. The entire variable domain, with the rest obtained from reference TRBV19 and TRBJ1-1, is as follows: DGGITQSPKYLFRKEGQNVTLSCEQNLNHDAMYWYRQDPGQGLRLIYYSQIVNDFQKGDIAEGYSVSREKKESFPLTVTSAQKNPTAFYLCASSIQGGAEAFFGQGTRLTVV.

The genes are TRBV27 and TRBJ2-1, with unresolved D. V lost 4 bases and J lost 4, with 14 bases in between. Germline lookup yields CDR1 MNHEY and CDR2 SMNVEV (reference sequence). The CDR3 totals 15 residues. In DNA form, the CDR3 reads TGTGCCAGCAGTTCTGGGGTCAGAAATTACAATGAGCAGTTCTTC. Protein sequence: CASSSGVRNYNEQFF.

This chain links TRBV11-2 with TRBJ2-3; TRBD2 aligns across 7 bases. From germline, CDR1 is SGHAT and CDR2 FQNNGV. The CDR3 spans 15 residues. With 1 base clipped from V and 5 bases from J, the junction kept 6 bases outside the gene matches. As DNA, the CDR3 is TGTGCCAGCAGCTTAGTGGCGGGAGTGGGAGATACGCAGTATTTT. This encodes CASSLVAGVGDTQYF.

The rearrangement joins TRBV27 to TRBJ2-7; possibly TRBD1 or TRBD2 for D (5 bases each). Germline CDR1 is MNHEY and CDR2 is SMNVEV (reference sequence). V was pared by 8 bases and J by 0 bases, with 20 bases between. The CDR3 contains 16 residues. The CDR3, as DNA: TGTGCCAGCTCTCTTTCCGGGACGCACAGCTCCTACGAGCAGTACTTC. Translation gives CASSLSGTHSSYEQYF.